These 31 T cell receptor beta chains were sequenced from one sample in a study of tumor-infiltrating lymphocytes in primary liver carcinoma. The researchers produced TCR beta cDNA from 500 to 550 ng total RNA with a constant-region primer. Employing slightly modified ARM-PCR, three nested multiplex PCR rounds were run, and these gave rise to the TCR beta libraries. The first two PCR rounds used TRBV1-TRBV30 primers with a Cbeta primer, roughly 10 cycles each. In TCRdb, the multiplex PCR reads were re-called with MiXCR into one record per CDR3 protein. The data show about 48,000 distinct CDR3 sequences, around three quarters seen once. Bulk tissue was left unsorted, and RNA and DNA were co-extracted from 20-30 mg of it. The source material was liver tumor tissue from sampling region 3. Specified subset: tumor region T3, left-lateral pole. These receptors all stem from a man in his forties or fifties with primary liver carcinoma and hepatitis B virus infection.

With respect to this clonotype: At one of its ends the junction is not consistent with the germline gene, which may arise from a read error. The chain couples TRBV7-9 to TRBJ2-5; TRBD2 is a possible D gene (5 bases). The CDR3 has 16 residues. The germline V gene encodes CDR1 SEHNR and CDR2 FQNEAQ (reference sequence). In nucleotides, the CDR3 is TGTGCCAGCAGCTCACGGGATAGGAGAACGCAAGAGACCCAGTGCTTC. Translated: CASSSRDRRTQETQCF.

Turning to this clonotype: Germline and junction disagree at one end, which may indicate a read error. V and J are TRBV11-2 and TRBJ2-5, with 8 positions matching TRBD2. Germline V CDR1 and CDR2: SGHAT, FQNNGV. This CDR3 is built from 17 residues. The CDR3 is CASSLGKSGSRQETLYF. The CDR3 DNA follows: TGTGCCAGTAGCTTAGGTAAGAGCGGGAGTAGGCAAGAGACCCTGTACTTC.

This chain connects TRBV29-1 to TRBJ2-3, with TRBD2 matching 7 bases. The V gene's germline CDR1 is SQVTM and CDR2 ANQGSEA. V trimming: 4 bases; J trimming: 5 bases; junction bases outside the gene matches: 18. The length of the CDR3 is 17 residues. This CDR3 reads CSVASPGPAGLGDTQYF. The CDR3 DNA is TGCAGCGTTGCCTCCCCGGGACCAGCGGGACTTGGAGATACGCAGTATTTT.

The J gene is TRBJ1-1, the V gene TRBV6-6, with D perhaps TRBD1 (5 bases). CDR3 length equals 14 residues. Germline CDR1 reads MNHNY; CDR2 reads SVGAGI (reference sequence). The V end was cut by 4 bases, the J end by 4 bases, with 13 bases between. CDR3 in DNA: TGTGCCAGCAGTTTGCGGGGCAATGGCACTGAAGCTTTCTTT. Its translation: CASSLRGNGTEAFF.

About this clonotype: Given the absence of the conserved phenylalanine or tryptophan at the CDR3 end, a read error is likely. The chain couples TRBV29-1 to TRBJ2-1; D call uncertain. Germline V CDR1 and CDR2: SQVTM, ANQGSEA. The CDR3 loop spans 13 amino acids. Trimming removed 3 bases at V and 0 bases at J, with 6 bases between. The CDR3 reads CSVDGNSYNEQFS. Here the CDR3 DNA reads TGCAGCGTTGATGGTAACTCCTACAATGAGCAGTTCTCC.

As concerns this clonotype: Germline and junction disagree at one end, which may indicate a read error. This chain uses TRBV11-2 with TRBJ2-7; D ambiguous. CDR3 length: 15 residues. Looked up from germline, CDR1 is SGHAT and CDR2 is FQNNGV. The CDR3 DNA is TGTGTCAGCAGCTTGGATCGAAGGCAGAGCTACGAGCAGTACTTC. This codes for CVSSLDRRQSYEQYF.

About this clonotype: One end of the junction varies from germline; a read error may be responsible. This rearrangement joins TRBV30 to TRBJ2-3, with D possibly TRBD2 on 7 matching bases. Germline V gives CDR1 GTSNPN, CDR2 SVGIG (reference sequence). There are 15 residues in the CDR3. CDR3 in DNA: TGCGCCTGGGGGGGGCCCGGGACCTCAGGAGATACGCAGTATTTT. It is translated as CAWGGPGTSGDTQYF.

Many counts were recorded for this clonotype. The V and J genes are TRBV7-8 and TRBJ1-2; D is uncertain. The germline gives CDR1 SGHVS, CDR2 FQNEAQ. The ends were cut back, 3 bases at V and 6 bases at J, with 11 bases in the middle. The CDR3 extends over 13 amino acids. CDR3 sequence: CASSFSSGDGYTF. As DNA, the CDR3 is TGTGCCAGCAGCTTCAGTTCTGGGGATGGCTACACCTTC.

This clonotype was detected many times. This chain connects TRBV12-3 or TRBV12-4 to TRBJ2-6; D uncertain. V lost 7 bases and J 0 bases, leaving 4 bases between the germline ends. The CDR3 totals 13 residues. The CDR3 nucleotides read TGTGCCAGCAACCCCTCTGGGGCCAACGTCCTGACTTTC. Amino acid sequence: CASNPSGANVLTF.

Concerning this clonotype: A read error may account for a junction end that differs from germline. The V call is TRBV4-1, the J call TRBJ2-5; 8 positions agree with TRBD1. CDR3 size: 16 residues. The germline CDR1 and CDR2 sequences are MGHRA and YSYEKL. The CDR3 sequence: CANSQLPPGGRETQYF. CDR3 sequence (DNA): TGCGCCAACAGCCAACTCCCACCAGGGGGCCGTGAGACCCAGTACTTC.

As to this clonotype: Relative to the germline gene, one junction end is altered; a read error may explain this. This chain joins TRBV6-7 and TRBJ2-1; 10 bases are shared with TRBD2. TRBV6-7 counts as an open reading frame of uncertain function. The CDR3 runs to 21 residues. The DNA of the CDR3 is TGTGCCAGCAGTTACTCTCAGTGTAGGCCGCAAGCGGGAGGGGCCTATAATGAGCAGTTCTTC. It yields the protein CASSYSQCRPQAGGAYNEQFF.

The chain uses TRBV6-1 and TRBJ1-2, with TRBD1 identical over 7 bases. Germline-derived CDR1 and CDR2 are MNHNS and SASEGT. This CDR3 has 15 residues. V shed 8 bases and J 6 bases; nucleotides not matched to a gene: 15. As DNA, the CDR3 is TGTGCCAGCGGCATGGCAGGGGGTATTGACAATGGCTACACCTTC. This translates into CASGMAGGIDNGYTF.

This clonotype came up many times. The chain is built from TRBV4-1 and TRBJ2-1; possibly TRBD2 for D (6 bases). Trimming removed 5 bases from V and 1 base from J, with 24 bases in between. Germline V gives CDR1 MGHRA, CDR2 YSYEKL. The CDR3 loop spans 19 amino acids. The CDR3 sequence: CASSFGSGHPYLSYNEQFF. CDR3 nucleotide sequence: TGCGCCAGCAGCTTTGGTAGCGGCCACCCATACTTATCCTACAATGAGCAGTTCTTC.

This clonotype was counted only a few times. The rearrangement links TRBV20-1 to TRBJ2-3; weak D call: TRBD1 (5 bases). CDR3 size: 13 residues. Germline V gene lookup returns CDR1 DFQATT and CDR2 SNEGSKA (reference sequence). The CDR3 nucleotides are TGCAGCGTCCTACAGGTTCTCACTGATACGCAGTATTTT. Residues: CSVLQVLTDTQYF.

About this clonotype: A junction end diverges from the germline sequence, so it may reflect a read error. This chain links TRBV4-1 with TRBJ2-5; no definite D call. This CDR3 region has 15 residues. Germline V gives CDR1 MGHRA, CDR2 YSYEKL. This CDR3 is CASSQDTNGQESQYF. The CDR3 DNA reads as TGCGCCAGCAGTCAAGATACGAACGGCCAGGAGTCCCAGTACTTC.

V usage is TRBV28 and J usage is TRBJ1-1; D is perhaps TRBD1 (5 bases). The V gene lost 5 bases and the J gene lost 5 bases, with 18 bases spanning the gap. CDR3 length: 15 residues. Germline V gene lookup returns CDR1 MDHEN and CDR2 SYDVKM. CDR3 sequence reads: CASSLETGLGTEAFF. CDR3 coding DNA: TGTGCCAGCAGTCTCGAAACGGGGCTGGGAACTGAAGCTTTCTTT. The variable domain in full, with the rest retrieved from reference TRBV28 and TRBJ1-1, is DVKVTQSSRYLVKRTGEKVFLECVQDMDHENMFWYRQDPGLGLRLIYFSYDVKMKEKGDIPEGYSVSREKKERFSLILESASTNQTSMYLCASSLETGLGTEAFFGQGTRLTVV.

Concerning this clonotype itself: In this CDR3 the conserved last residue, phenylalanine or tryptophan, is missing, so a read error is likely. The rearrangement uses TRBV11-2 and TRBJ2-5, with a tentative D call TRBD2 (5 bases). The CDR3 has 14 residues. The V gene lost 1 base and the J gene lost 10 bases, with 16 bases spanning the gap. The germline V gene has CDR1 SGHAT and CDR2 FQNNGV. The CDR3 is CASSLGLVQGSQYL. For the CDR3, the DNA is TGTGCCAGCAGCTTAGGTTTGGTCCAAGGGAGCCAGTACTTA.

Concerning this clonotype: The conserved phenylalanine or tryptophan normally closing the CDR3 is absent here, so this likely arose from a read error. V and J are TRBV12-3 or TRBV12-4 and TRBJ2-1; D may be TRBD2 (5 bases). Trimming stripped 9 bases from V and 8 bases from J, with 23 bases between. CDR3 length: 15 residues. In nucleotides, the CDR3 is TGTGCCAGTAGCCCTCCAACGGTTAGGCGGGATGAGCAGTTCTTA. Translating it yields CASSPPTVRRDEQFL.

About this clonotype itself: A junction boundary mismatches the germline segment, possibly from a read error. The genes are TRBV11-2 and TRBJ2-1; 14 nucleotides match TRBD2. Germline-derived CDR1 and CDR2 are SGHAT and FQNNGV. CDR3 size: 17 residues. Written as DNA, the CDR3 is TGTGTCAGGAGCAGAGGGACTAGCGGGAGCTCCTGCAATGAGCAGTTCTTC. Translation gives CVRSRGTSGSSCNEQFF.

Comments on this clonotype: Being one base from a much bigger clone, this may be a read error. V gene TRBV7-9 combines with J gene TRBJ2-5, with D unclear. Germline CDR1 and CDR2: SEHNR and FQNEAQ (reference sequence). V lost 2 bases to trimming and J lost 5 bases, with 9 bases between them. This CDR3 has 13 residues. Written as DNA, the CDR3 is TGTGCCAGCAGCTTAAACCTGGGGGAGACCCAGTACTTC. Translated: CASSLNLGETQYF.

For this clonotype: Its ends do not fully match the called genes, so a read error is possible. The V gene is TRBV4-1, the J gene TRBJ2-2; D tentatively fits TRBD1 or TRBD2 (5 bases each). The V gene's germline CDR1 is MGHRA and CDR2 YSYEKL. CDR3 length: 16 amino acids. The CDR3 spells CASSHRRGVNTGELFF. For the CDR3, the DNA is TGCGCTAGCAGCCACAGGAGAGGGGTGAACACCGGGGAGCTGTTTTTT.

This chain connects TRBV25-1 to TRBJ2-7; D call uncertain. The CDR3 is 18 amino acids. V was trimmed by 0 bases and J by 2 bases, leaving 20 bases between them. CDR1 and CDR2 from the germline V gene are MGHDK and SYGVNS. The DNA of the CDR3 is TGTGCCAGCAGTGAATATCGGTCGGGCCCACCCGCCACCTACGAGCAGTACTTC. Translation gives CASSEYRSGPPATYEQYF.

Notes on this clonotype: Because the CDR3 is missing its conserved closing phenylalanine or tryptophan, this is likely a read error. This chain uses TRBV4-1 with TRBJ2-1; 9 bases are a match to TRBD2. Germline CDR1 is MGHRA and CDR2 is YSYEKL. The CDR3 is 14 amino acids. CDR3 sequence: CASSLAGGYNDQFY. CDR3 DNA: TGCGCCAGCAGCCTGGCGGGAGGGTACAATGATCAGTTCTAC.

On this clonotype: A read error may produce the germline difference seen at one junction end. The V call is TRBV4-2, the J call TRBJ1-3; D perhaps matches TRBD1 (6 bases). This CDR3 comprises 14 residues. The germline CDR1 and CDR2 sequences are LGHNA and YNFKEQ. This CDR3 is CANSRGEAGNTIYF. The CDR3 DNA sequence: TGTGCCAACAGCAGGGGCGAGGCGGGAAACACCATATATTTT.

Remarks on this clonotype: A much larger clone lies a single base off, so this may be a read error. This chain connects TRBV20-1 to TRBJ2-5; 9 positions match TRBD2. The CDR3 length is 13 residues. From germline, CDR1 is DFQATT and CDR2 SNEGSKA (reference sequence). The CDR3 bases are TGCAGTGCTGCACTAGCGGGCCAAGAGATCCAGTACTTC. This sequence encodes CSAALAGQEIQYF.

This clonotype was recorded at least ten times. The V call is TRBV6-5, the J call TRBJ1-4; D remains unclear. The CDR3 extends over 17 amino acids. Per the germline V gene, CDR1 is MNHEY and CDR2 is SVGAGI. V lost 1 base to trimming and J lost 4 bases, with 16 bases between them. The CDR3 is CASSYYWDSALNEKLFF. CDR3 DNA: TGTGCCAGCAGTTACTATTGGGATTCGGCGCTTAATGAAAAACTGTTTTTT.

The CDR3 DNA reads as TGTGCCAGCAGCTTAAATTTACTAGGACACAATGAGCAGTTCTTC. Translation: CASSLNLLGHNEQFF. V and J are TRBV11-3 and TRBJ2-1; tentatively, D is TRBD2 (5 bases). The V end was cut by 2 bases, the J end by 5 bases, with 13 bases between. The CDR3 runs 15 residues. Looked up from germline, CDR1 is SGHNT and CDR2 is YENEEA.

As regards this clonotype: The germline gene is not matched at one end of the junction; a read error may be the cause. V usage is TRBV5-1 and J usage is TRBJ2-7; possibly TRBD2 for D (6 bases). Germline CDR1 and CDR2: SGHRS and YFSETQ. CDR3 length: 16 amino acids. CDR3 in DNA: TGCACCAGCAGCTTGTCTCCCTGCGGGACCTCCTACGAGCAGTACTTC. It translates to CTSSLSPCGTSYEQYF.

The chain employs TRBV20-1 and TRBJ1-2; D gene ambiguous. The CDR3 spans 11 residues. Germline V gene sequence: CDR1 DFQATT, CDR2 SNEGSKA (reference sequence). V was pared by 0 bases and J by 8 bases, with 7 bases between. The CDR3 loop is CSARDIQGYTF. The CDR3 coding sequence is TGCAGTGCTAGAGATATACAAGGCTACACCTTC.

Worth noting for this clonotype: At one end the junction does not follow the germline gene, possibly because of a read error. The CDR3: CSSRLKGQNNEKLFF. Here the CDR3 DNA reads TGCAGTTCTAGATTAAAGGGACAGAACAATGAAAAACTGTTTTTT. The chain links TRBV20-1 to TRBJ1-4; the match to TRBD1 covers 7 bases. There are 15 residues in the CDR3. In germline, CDR1 is DFQATT, CDR2 SNEGSKA (reference sequence).

With regard to this clonotype: This is likely a read error, given that the CDR3 carries no conserved phenylalanine or tryptophan at its end. The rearrangement uses TRBV6-1 and TRBJ2-7, with TRBD1 matching over 7 bases. The CDR3 runs 15 residues. The trim removed 4 bases at V and 5 bases at J, leaving 11 bases unmatched. Germline V gene lookup returns CDR1 MNHNS and CDR2 SASEGT. CDR3 protein: CASSVMAYRGDEQYS. CDR3 DNA sequence: TGTGCCAGCAGTGTAATGGCATACAGGGGTGACGAGCAGTACTCC.